A selection of T cell receptor beta chains follows, all from one sample in a study of cytomegalovirus exposure and HLA in healthy donors. TCRdb's copy holds only in-frame clones and misses some; the assay was immunoSEQ multiplex PCR. Among approximately 140,000 clones listed, 60% to 80% were seen once. Sequenced sample: PBMCs. Receptors originate from a woman aged 55-69 years in good health and CMV-seronegative. The CDR3 runs from the conserved cysteine through the conserved F or W. The D gene is left open where the match is weak. Size values are once, few and many counts, or a class for expanded clones, and some rows have none.

clone size | J gene | D gene | V gene | CDR3 DNA | CDR3 protein
NA | TRBJ1-2 | NA | TRBV6-5 | TGTGCCAGCAGTTTGCGGGACAACTATGGCTACACCTTC | CASSLRDNYGYTF
NA | TRBJ2-7 | TRBD1 | TRBV15 | TGTGCCACCAGCAGACAGACAGGGGCATTTTACGAGCAGTACTTC | CATSRQTGAFYEQYF
NA | TRBJ1-5 | NA | TRBV30 | TGTGCCTGGAGGACACGGGGTTACAATCAGCCCCAGCATTTT | CAWRTRGYNQPQHF
NA | TRBJ1-5 | NA | TRBV10-3 | TGTGCCATCAGTGTGGGGGGTAGCAATCAGCCCCAGCATTTT | CAISVGGSNQPQHF
NA | TRBJ2-5 | TRBD2 | TRBV4-1 | TGCGCCAGCAGCCAAGGGGTGACTAGCGGGACAGAGACCCAGTACTTC | CASSQGVTSGTETQYF
NA | TRBJ1-1 | TRBD1 | TRBV19 | TGTGCCAGTAGTAGAGAACCCGGGACAGTCAACACTGAAGCTTTCTTT | CASSREPGTVNTEAFF
NA | TRBJ1-6 | NA | TRBV9 | TGTGCCAGCAGCCCCCCGGGAGAGTGGAATTCACCCCTCCACTTT | CASSPPGEWNSPLHF
NA | TRBJ2-4 | TRBD1 | TRBV7-9 | TGTGCCAGCAGCTTAGGTGGACAGGGGGGGGACATTCAGTACTTC | CASSLGGQGGDIQYF
NA | TRBJ2-3 | TRBD2 | TRBV11-3 | TGTGCCAGCAGCTCACGAAATCCCGGGACTAGCGGCACAGATACGCAGTATTTT | CASSSRNPGTSGTDTQYF
NA | TRBJ2-2 | NA | TRBV2 | TGTGCCAGCAGTGAGGCGGCAAGGGGCGGGGAGCTGTTTTTT | CASSEAARGGELFF
once | TRBJ1-1 | NA | TRBV11-2 | TGTGCCAGCAGCTTAAATCAACAGTGGAACACTGAAGCTTTCTTT | CASSLNQQWNTEAFF
NA | TRBJ1-5 | NA | TRBV2 | TGTGCCAGCTCGGACAGAGCTCAGCCCCAGCATTTT | CASSDRAQPQHF
NA | TRBJ1-1 | TRBD1 | TRBV27 | TGTGCCAGCAGTTTTGGGCAACAGGGGCGTGAAGCTTTCTTT | CASSFGQQGREAFF
NA | TRBJ1-2 | NA | TRBV25-1 | TGTGCCAGCAGTGCCCAGAATCTTTATGGCTACACCTTC | CASSAQNLYGYTF
NA | TRBJ1-5 | TRBD1 | TRBV27 | TGTGCCAGCAGCCCCGCCGGGACAGGGAGTTTGCATTTT | CASSPAGTGSLHF
NA | TRBJ2-1 | TRBD2 | TRBV19 | TGTGCCAGTAGTATCGTAGCGGGCGAGCAGTTCTTC | CASSIVAGEQFF
NA | TRBJ1-2 | TRBD1 | TRBV4-2 | TGTGCCAGCAGTCAACAGGGGGCGTCCGACTATGGCTACACCTTC | CASSQQGASDYGYTF
NA | TRBJ2-7 | TRBD1 | TRBV5-1 | TGCGCCAGCAGCTCATTGGGGCAGGGGGAGTACGAGCAGTACTTC | CASSSLGQGEYEQYF
NA | TRBJ2-7 | TRBD1 | TRBV7-9 | TGTGCCAGCAGCTCCACAGGGGCGACCTACGAGCAGTACTTC | CASSSTGATYEQYF
NA | TRBJ2-1 | TRBD1 | TRBV5-1 | TGCGCCAGCCGGATGGGACAGGGAAGCTACAATGAGCAGTTCTTC | CASRMGQGSYNEQFF
few | TRBJ1-2 | NA | TRBV4-1 | TGCGCCAGCAGCCAAGATCCCGACAGAGACCTCCCCTATGGCTACACCTTC | CASSQDPDRDLPYGYTF
NA | TRBJ1-5 | TRBD1 | TRBV4-1 | TGCGCCAGCAGCCCAGGGACAGCGAGGAGCAATCAGCCCCAGCATTTT | CASSPGTARSNQPQHF
NA | TRBJ1-2 | TRBD1 | TRBV5-4 | TGTGCCAGCAGCAGGGACAGGGTGCTTGGCTACACCTTC | CASSRDRVLGYTF
NA | TRBJ2-7 | TRBD1 | TRBV6-5 | TGTGCCAGCAGTTTCGACGACAGGGCTTTCACCTACGAGCAGTACTTC | CASSFDDRAFTYEQYF
few | TRBJ1-2 | NA | TRBV15 | TGTGCCACCAGCAGGGGAGGGGGGTATGGCTACACCTTC | CATSRGGGYGYTF
NA | TRBJ1-1 | TRBD1 | TRBV5-1 | TGCGCCAGCAGCTTGGAGCGACAGGGTAGTGAAGCTTTCTTT | CASSLERQGSEAFF
NA | TRBJ1-1 | TRBD1 | TRBV9 | TGTGCCAGCAGCGTTGGGACAGGGGTGAGAGGTGAAGCTTTCTTT | CASSVGTGVRGEAFF
NA | TRBJ2-7 | TRBD2 | TRBV11-2 | TGTGCCAGCATCATGACTAGCGGGGGCTACGAGCAGTACTTC | CASIMTSGGYEQYF
once | TRBJ2-3 | TRBD2 | TRBV5-4 | TGTGCCAGCAGCCAGGGACTAGCGGGACGCACAGATACGCAGTATTTT | CASSQGLAGRTDTQYF
few | TRBJ1-2 | NA | TRBV5-1 | TGCGCCAGCAGCTTGGGAGGGACACTTCATGGCTACACCTTC | CASSLGGTLHGYTF
NA | TRBJ1-5 | TRBD1 | TRBV5-1 | TGCGCCAGCAGCTTGGAGGGACAGGGGGCAGGTCAGCCCCAGCATTTT | CASSLEGQGAGQPQHF
NA | TRBJ2-3 | TRBD2 | TRBV5-4 | TGTGCCAGCAGCTTACCCGGGACTAGCGGGGGGGGTACGCAGTATTTT | CASSLPGTSGGGTQYF
NA | TRBJ2-1 | TRBD2 | TRBV14 | TGTGCCAGCAGACAAACGAAGGGAGCGGGAGGGCCGAATGAGCAGTTCTTC | CASRQTKGAGGPNEQFF
NA | TRBJ1-2 | NA | TRBV28 | TGTGCCAGCAGTTCCTCCTGGGGGGACTATGGCTACACCTTC | CASSSSWGDYGYTF
NA | TRBJ2-2 | TRBD1 | TRBV27 | TGTGCCAGCAGTTTAGACAGGGGGTATGACACCGGGGAGCTGTTTTTT | CASSLDRGYDTGELFF
NA | TRBJ1-2 | NA | TRBV23-1 | TGCGCCAGCCCACTCGTTCAGGACAGAGACTATGGCTACACCTTC | CASPLVQDRDYGYTF